This is a list of T cell receptor beta chains from one sample in a study of blood T cell repertoires in COVID-19. Measured with immunoSEQ multiplex PCR; TCRdb has only the in-frame clones, and not every one. The table shows about 200,000 clones, with about 91% occurring only once. Sequencing was performed on peripheral blood. These receptors all stem from a man aged 30-40 years with acute or convalescent COVID-19. Both conserved end residues are part of each CDR3. The D gene is left open where the match is weak. Size is omitted from some rows. Given values are once, few, many or a class for expanded clones.

cdr3_aa: CASSFLSSGSYEQYF
cdr3_nt: TGCGCCAGCAGCTTTCTTAGTAGCGGCTCCTACGAGCAGTACTTC
j_call: TRBJ2-7
d_call: NA
clone_size: NA
v_call: TRBV5-1

cdr3_aa: CASSRSAAEAFF
cdr3_nt: TGTGCCAGCAGCAGGTCGGCAGCTGAAGCTTTCTTT
j_call: TRBJ1-1
d_call: NA
clone_size: NA
v_call: TRBV2

cdr3_aa: CASSIASGTGYGYTF
cdr3_nt: TGTGCCAGTAGTATAGCTTCAGGGACAGGGTATGGCTACACCTTC
j_call: TRBJ1-2
d_call: TRBD1
clone_size: NA
v_call: TRBV19

cdr3_aa: CASSGTSGEKLFF
cdr3_nt: TGTGCCAGCAGTGGGACATCGGGTGAAAAACTGTTTTTT
j_call: TRBJ1-4
d_call: NA
clone_size: NA
v_call: TRBV6-2/TRBV6-3

cdr3_aa: CATSSTGNTGELFF
cdr3_nt: TGTGCCACCAGCAGTACAGGGAACACCGGGGAGCTGTTTTTT
j_call: TRBJ2-2
d_call: NA
clone_size: NA
v_call: TRBV24-1

cdr3_aa: CASSVATDGHTQKQFF
cdr3_nt: TGTGCCAGCAGCGTAGCCACCGACGGCCACACACAGAAGCAGTTCTTC
j_call: TRBJ2-1
d_call: NA
clone_size: NA
v_call: TRBV9

cdr3_aa: CASSLVGSTYEQYF
cdr3_nt: TGTGCCAGCAGCTTAGTGGGCAGTACCTACGAGCAGTACTTC
j_call: TRBJ2-7
d_call: NA
clone_size: NA
v_call: TRBV7-9

cdr3_aa: CASSVELAGVEQFF
cdr3_nt: TGTGCCAGCAGCGTAGAGTTAGCGGGAGTTGAGCAGTTCTTC
j_call: TRBJ2-1
d_call: TRBD2
clone_size: NA
v_call: TRBV9

cdr3_aa: CASSDRESNQPQHF
cdr3_nt: TGTGCCAGCTCGGACAGGGAAAGCAATCAGCCCCAGCATTTT
j_call: TRBJ1-5
d_call: TRBD1
clone_size: NA
v_call: TRBV7-9

cdr3_aa: CASRTGQGGGYTF
cdr3_nt: TGTGCCAGCAGGACGGGACAGGGTGGCGGCTACACCTTC
j_call: TRBJ1-2
d_call: TRBD1
clone_size: NA
v_call: TRBV28

cdr3_aa: CASSLRDSSYNSPLHF
cdr3_nt: TGTGCCAGCAGTCTTCGGGACAGCTCCTATAATTCACCCCTCCACTTT
j_call: TRBJ1-6
d_call: TRBD1
clone_size: NA
v_call: TRBV27

cdr3_aa: CASSNKGGKLLNTEAFF
cdr3_nt: TGTGCCAGCAGCAACAAAGGGGGAAAGCTACTGAACACTGAAGCTTTCTTT
j_call: TRBJ1-1
d_call: NA
clone_size: NA
v_call: TRBV9

cdr3_aa: CSARLGNTIYF
cdr3_nt: TGCAGTGCTAGGCTAGGAAACACCATATATTTT
j_call: TRBJ1-3
d_call: NA
clone_size: NA
v_call: TRBV20-1

cdr3_aa: CASSIDLPRSYNEQFF
cdr3_nt: TGTGCCAGTAGTATAGACCTTCCCCGCTCCTACAATGAGCAGTTCTTC
j_call: TRBJ2-1
d_call: NA
clone_size: NA
v_call: TRBV19

cdr3_aa: CASSHMNTEAFF
cdr3_nt: TGTGCCAGCAGTCACATGAACACTGAAGCTTTCTTT
j_call: TRBJ1-1
d_call: NA
clone_size: few
v_call: TRBV6-6

cdr3_aa: CASSVSSSGANVLTF
cdr3_nt: TGCGCCAGCAGCGTTAGCAGTTCTGGGGCCAACGTCCTGACTTTC
j_call: TRBJ2-6
d_call: NA
clone_size: NA
v_call: TRBV5-1

cdr3_aa: CATSDFGVGGNTGELFF
cdr3_nt: TGTGCCACCAGTGATTTTGGCGTCGGCGGAAACACCGGGGAGCTGTTTTTT
j_call: TRBJ2-2
d_call: NA
clone_size: NA
v_call: TRBV24-1

cdr3_aa: CASGPGRTSSGANVLTF
cdr3_nt: TGTGCTAGTGGCCCGGGACGGACTAGCTCTGGGGCCAACGTCCTGACTTTC
j_call: TRBJ2-6
d_call: TRBD2
clone_size: NA
v_call: TRBV12-5

cdr3_aa: CASSQWGGGYGYTF
cdr3_nt: TGCGCCAGCAGCCAATGGGGCGGGGGCTATGGCTACACCTTC
j_call: TRBJ1-2
d_call: NA
clone_size: NA
v_call: TRBV4-1

cdr3_aa: CASSLSISHNEQFF
cdr3_nt: TGTGCCAGCAGTCTTAGTATTTCTCACAATGAGCAGTTCTTC
j_call: TRBJ2-1
d_call: NA
clone_size: NA
v_call: TRBV7-9

cdr3_aa: CASSLTSGRSETQYF
cdr3_nt: TGTGCCAGCAGCTTGACTAGCGGGAGAAGTGAGACCCAGTACTTC
j_call: TRBJ2-5
d_call: TRBD2
clone_size: once
v_call: TRBV11-2

cdr3_aa: CASSLSDTGELFF
cdr3_nt: TGTGCCAGCAGCTTATCCGACACCGGGGAGCTGTTTTTT
j_call: TRBJ2-2
d_call: NA
clone_size: NA
v_call: TRBV11-3

cdr3_aa: CASSTPSSDEQFF
cdr3_nt: TGCGCCAGCAGCACACCCTCCAGTGATGAGCAGTTCTTC
j_call: TRBJ2-1
d_call: NA
clone_size: NA
v_call: TRBV5-1

cdr3_aa: CATGREAGTQYF
cdr3_nt: TGTGCCACCGGGAGAGAAGCGGGGACCCAGTACTTC
j_call: TRBJ2-5
d_call: NA
clone_size: NA
v_call: TRBV15